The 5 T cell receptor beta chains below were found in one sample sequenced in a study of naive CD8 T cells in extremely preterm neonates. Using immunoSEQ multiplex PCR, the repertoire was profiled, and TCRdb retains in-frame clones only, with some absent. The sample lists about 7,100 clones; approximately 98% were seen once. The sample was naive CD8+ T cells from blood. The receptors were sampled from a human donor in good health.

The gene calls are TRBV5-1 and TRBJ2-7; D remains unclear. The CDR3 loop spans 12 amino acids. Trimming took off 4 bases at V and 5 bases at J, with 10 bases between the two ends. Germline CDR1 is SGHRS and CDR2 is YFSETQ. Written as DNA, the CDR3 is TGCGCCAGCAGCCTAAACTATGACGAGCAGTACTTC. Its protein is CASSLNYDEQYF.

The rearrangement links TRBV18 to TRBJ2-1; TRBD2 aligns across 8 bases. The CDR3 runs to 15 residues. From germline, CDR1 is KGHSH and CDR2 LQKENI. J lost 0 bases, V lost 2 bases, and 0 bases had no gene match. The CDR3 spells CASSPSGSSYNEQFF. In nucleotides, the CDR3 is TGTGCCAGCTCACCAAGCGGGAGCTCCTACAATGAGCAGTTCTTC. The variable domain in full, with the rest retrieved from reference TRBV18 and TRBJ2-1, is NAGVMQNPRHLVRRRGQEARLRCSPMKGHSHVYWYRQLPEEGLKFMVYLQKENIIDESGMPKERFSAEFPKEGPSILRIQQVVRGDSAAYFCASSPSGSSYNEQFFGPGTRLTVL.

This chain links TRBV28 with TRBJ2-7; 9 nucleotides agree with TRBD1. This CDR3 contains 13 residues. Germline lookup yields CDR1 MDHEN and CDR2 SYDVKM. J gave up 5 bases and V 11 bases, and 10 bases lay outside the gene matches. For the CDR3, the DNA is TGTGCCGGCTCCGGGACAGGGTCTAACGAGCAGTACTTC. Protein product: CAGSGTGSNEQYF.

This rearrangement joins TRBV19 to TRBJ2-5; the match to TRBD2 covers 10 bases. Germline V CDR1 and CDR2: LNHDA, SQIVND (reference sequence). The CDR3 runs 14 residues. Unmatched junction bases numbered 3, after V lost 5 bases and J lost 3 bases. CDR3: CASSPGTSEETQYF. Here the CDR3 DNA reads TGTGCCAGTAGTCCCGGGACTAGCGAAGAGACCCAGTACTTC.

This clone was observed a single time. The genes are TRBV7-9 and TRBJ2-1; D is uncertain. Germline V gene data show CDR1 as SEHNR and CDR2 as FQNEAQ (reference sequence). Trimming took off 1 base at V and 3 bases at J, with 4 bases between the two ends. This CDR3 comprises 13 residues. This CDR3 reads CASSLGLYNEQFF. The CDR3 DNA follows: TGTGCCAGCAGCTTAGGGCTCTACAATGAGCAGTTCTTC.